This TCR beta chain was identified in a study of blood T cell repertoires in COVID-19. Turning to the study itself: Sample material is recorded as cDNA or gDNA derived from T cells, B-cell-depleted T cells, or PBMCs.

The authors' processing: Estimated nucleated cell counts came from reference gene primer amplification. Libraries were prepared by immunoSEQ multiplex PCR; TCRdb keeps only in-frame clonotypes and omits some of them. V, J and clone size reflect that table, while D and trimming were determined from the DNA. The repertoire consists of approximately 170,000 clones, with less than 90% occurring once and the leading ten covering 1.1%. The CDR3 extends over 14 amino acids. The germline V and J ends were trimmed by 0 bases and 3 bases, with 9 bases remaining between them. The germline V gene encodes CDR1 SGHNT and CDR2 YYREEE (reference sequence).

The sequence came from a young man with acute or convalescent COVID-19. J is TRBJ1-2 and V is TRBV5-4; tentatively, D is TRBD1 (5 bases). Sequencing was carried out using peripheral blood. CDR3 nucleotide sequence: TGTGCCAGCAGCTTGGCCATGACAGACTATGGCTACACCTTC. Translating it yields CASSLAMTDYGYTF.